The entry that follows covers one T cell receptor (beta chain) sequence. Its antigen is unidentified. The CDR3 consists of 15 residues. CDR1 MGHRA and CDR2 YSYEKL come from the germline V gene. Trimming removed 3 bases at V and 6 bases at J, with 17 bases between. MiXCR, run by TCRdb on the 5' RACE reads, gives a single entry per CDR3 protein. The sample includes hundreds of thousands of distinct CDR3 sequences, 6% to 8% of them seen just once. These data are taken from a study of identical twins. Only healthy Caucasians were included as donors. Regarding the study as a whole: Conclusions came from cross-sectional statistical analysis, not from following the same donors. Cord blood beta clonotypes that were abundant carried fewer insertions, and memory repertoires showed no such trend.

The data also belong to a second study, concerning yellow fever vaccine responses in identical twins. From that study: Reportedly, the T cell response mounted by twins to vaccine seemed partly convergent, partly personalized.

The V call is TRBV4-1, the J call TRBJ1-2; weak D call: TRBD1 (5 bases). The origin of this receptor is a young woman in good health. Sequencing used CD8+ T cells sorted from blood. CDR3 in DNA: TGCGCCAGCAGCCAGGGGGTGCAGACTTCAGATGGCTACACCTTC. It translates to CASSQGVQTSDGYTF.